This is a list of T cell receptor beta chains from one sample in a study of blood T cells in healthy people across ages. TCRdb reprocessed the 5' RACE reads via MiXCR and lists one record per CDR3 protein. The table shows about 1,800,000 distinct CDR3 sequences, with about 30% occurring only once. The sequencing sample was made of blood. The receptors originated from a woman younger than 45 in good health. Each CDR3 is given with its conserved first and last residue. The order of the fields is J gene, D gene, clone size, V gene, CDR3 DNA, CDR3 protein. A D gene is named only where the DNA matches it firmly. Expanded clones get a size class; other rows say once, few or many, or leave the size out.

j_call: TRBJ1-5; d_call: NA; clone_size: NA; v_call: TRBV12-3/TRBV12-4; cdr3_nt: TGTGCCAGCAGGCACTGGACAGTAAATCAGCCCCAGCATTTT; cdr3_aa: CASRHWTVNQPQHF
j_call: TRBJ1-2; d_call: NA; clone_size: NA; v_call: TRBV5-1; cdr3_nt: TGCGCCAGCAGCCCCCCGGGGGAGGGTCGCTACACCTTC; cdr3_aa: CASSPPGEGRYTF
j_call: TRBJ2-5; d_call: NA; clone_size: NA; v_call: TRBV19; cdr3_nt: TGTGCCAGTAGTCACGGGGGTGGGCAAGAGACCCAGTACTTC; cdr3_aa: CASSHGGGQETQYF
j_call: TRBJ1-5; d_call: TRBD1; clone_size: many; v_call: TRBV6-1; cdr3_nt: TGTGCCAGCAGTCCGGACAGGGGACGCAATCAGCCCCAGCATTTT; cdr3_aa: CASSPDRGRNQPQHF
j_call: TRBJ2-7; d_call: NA; clone_size: few; v_call: TRBV12-3/TRBV12-4; cdr3_nt: TGTGCCAGCAGTCGGCTTGTGACGGGAGCTTACAATGAGCAGTACTTC; cdr3_aa: CASSRLVTGAYNEQYF
j_call: TRBJ1-1; d_call: NA; clone_size: NA; v_call: TRBV3-1; cdr3_nt: TGTGCCAGCAGCCAAGTTCAGGCCATGAACACTGAAGCTTTCTTT; cdr3_aa: CASSQVQAMNTEAFF
j_call: TRBJ1-4; d_call: NA; clone_size: NA; v_call: TRBV7-9; cdr3_nt: TGTGCCAGCAACTCGCGACGGGCGAATGAAAAACTGTTTTTT; cdr3_aa: CASNSRRANEKLFF
j_call: TRBJ2-1; d_call: TRBD2; clone_size: few; v_call: TRBV20-1; cdr3_nt: TGCAGTGCTAGAAATAGCGGGGGGAGATATTACAATGAGCAGTTCTTC; cdr3_aa: CSARNSGGRYYNEQFF
j_call: TRBJ2-7; d_call: NA; clone_size: NA; v_call: TRBV9; cdr3_nt: TGTGCCAGCTCACCTCTAGGGAGGTTGTCCTACGAGCAGTACTTC; cdr3_aa: CASSPLGRLSYEQYF
j_call: TRBJ2-1; d_call: NA; clone_size: few; v_call: TRBV24-1; cdr3_nt: TGTGCCATCCGTGGGGGGCCTGGGGATGAGCAGTTCTTC; cdr3_aa: CAIRGGPGDEQFF
j_call: TRBJ2-7; d_call: NA; clone_size: many; v_call: TRBV5-1; cdr3_nt: TGCGCCAGCAGCTTTACAGGATCGACCTACGAGCAGTACTTC; cdr3_aa: CASSFTGSTYEQYF
j_call: TRBJ2-1; d_call: NA; clone_size: NA; v_call: TRBV2; cdr3_nt: TGTGCCAGCAGTGAAAGACGGGACAATGAGCAGTTCTTC; cdr3_aa: CASSERRDNEQFF
j_call: TRBJ2-7; d_call: TRBD1; clone_size: few; v_call: TRBV7-3; cdr3_nt: TGTGCCGGCAGCTTACAGTCGCTACGGGACAGGCCATACGAGCAGTACTTC; cdr3_aa: CAGSLQSLRDRPYEQYF
j_call: TRBJ2-7; d_call: NA; clone_size: NA; v_call: TRBV4-1; cdr3_nt: TGCGCCAGCAGCCACCCGGCCCGGAACGGGGTCTACAATGAGCAGTACTTC; cdr3_aa: CASSHPARNGVYNEQYF
j_call: TRBJ1-5; d_call: TRBD1; clone_size: NA; v_call: TRBV2; cdr3_nt: TGTGCCGGCTCCCGGGACAGGGGGCTTGGTCAGCCCCAGCATTTT; cdr3_aa: CAGSRDRGLGQPQHF
j_call: TRBJ2-7; d_call: NA; clone_size: few; v_call: TRBV28; cdr3_nt: TGTGCCAGCACCTCACCCCGGACACCCTACGAGCAGTACTTC; cdr3_aa: CASTSPRTPYEQYF
j_call: TRBJ1-4; d_call: NA; clone_size: NA; v_call: TRBV5-1; cdr3_nt: TGCGCCAGCAGCTTGTCGGAGGGGCCTGGATCCAATGAAAAACTGTTTTTT; cdr3_aa: CASSLSEGPGSNEKLFF
j_call: TRBJ2-5; d_call: NA; clone_size: many; v_call: TRBV5-1; cdr3_nt: TGCGCCAGCACCCAATTAAAGGCTGGGGAGACCCAGTACTTC; cdr3_aa: CASTQLKAGETQYF
j_call: TRBJ2-5; d_call: NA; clone_size: few; v_call: TRBV10-3; cdr3_nt: TGTGCCATCCGCCGGGACGGGATGCCCCAAGAGACCCAGTACTTC; cdr3_aa: CAIRRDGMPQETQYF
j_call: TRBJ2-7; d_call: NA; clone_size: NA; v_call: TRBV6-2/TRBV6-3; cdr3_nt: TGTGCCAGCAGTTACACAGGGGAGGGAATGGAGCAGTACTTC; cdr3_aa: CASSYTGEGMEQYF
j_call: TRBJ2-4; d_call: NA; clone_size: many; v_call: TRBV7-9; cdr3_nt: TGTGCCAGCAGCCCGCCCTCGGAGGCCAAAAACATTCAGTACTTC; cdr3_aa: CASSPPSEAKNIQYF
j_call: TRBJ2-7; d_call: NA; clone_size: many; v_call: TRBV18; cdr3_nt: TGTGCCAGCTCGGCCACCAGGGGACCCTACGAGCAGTACTTC; cdr3_aa: CASSATRGPYEQYF
j_call: TRBJ2-1; d_call: NA; clone_size: NA; v_call: TRBV18; cdr3_nt: TGTGCCAGCTCACCGGGACTTAGTCCTGGGGAGCAGTTCTTC; cdr3_aa: CASSPGLSPGEQFF
j_call: TRBJ1-1; d_call: TRBD1; clone_size: few; v_call: TRBV5-1; cdr3_nt: TGCGCCAGCAGACCGACAGGGGGCGCTTGGGCTGAAGCTTTCTTT; cdr3_aa: CASRPTGGAWAEAFF
j_call: TRBJ1-2; d_call: NA; clone_size: few; v_call: TRBV2; cdr3_nt: TGTGCCAGCAGTGTGGAGAGGACGTTCGGCTACACCTTC; cdr3_aa: CASSVERTFGYTF
j_call: TRBJ2-3; d_call: NA; clone_size: few; v_call: TRBV28; cdr3_nt: TGTGCCAGTGGGAGCTGGGGGGGCCAGAGCACAGATGCGCAGTATTTT; cdr3_aa: CASGSWGGQSTDAQYF
j_call: TRBJ2-4; d_call: NA; clone_size: few; v_call: TRBV7-9; cdr3_nt: TGTGCCAGCAGCCCAACCAGAGCCAAAAACATTCAGTACTTC; cdr3_aa: CASSPTRAKNIQYF
j_call: TRBJ2-1; d_call: NA; clone_size: NA; v_call: TRBV12-3/TRBV12-4; cdr3_nt: TGTGCCAGCAGTTTGGGAACTAGGATCAATGAGCAGTTCTTC; cdr3_aa: CASSLGTRINEQFF
j_call: TRBJ2-2; d_call: NA; clone_size: NA; v_call: TRBV14; cdr3_nt: TGTGCCAGCAGCCATAGAGCAGCGGAGAACACCGGGGAGCTGTTTTTT; cdr3_aa: CASSHRAAENTGELFF
j_call: TRBJ2-5; d_call: NA; clone_size: few; v_call: TRBV6-5; cdr3_nt: TGTGCCAGCGGGGCCAATCAAGAGCAGTACTTC; cdr3_aa: CASGANQEQYF
j_call: TRBJ1-2; d_call: NA; clone_size: NA; v_call: TRBV6-6; cdr3_nt: TGTGCCAGCAGGACGGGCCATAACTATGGCTACACCTTC; cdr3_aa: CASRTGHNYGYTF
j_call: TRBJ2-7; d_call: TRBD2; clone_size: NA; v_call: TRBV6-1; cdr3_nt: TGTGCCAGCAGTCGAGGGGTAGTGAGCGGGAGGCCCTACGAGCAGTACTTC; cdr3_aa: CASSRGVVSGRPYEQYF
j_call: TRBJ2-7; d_call: NA; clone_size: NA; v_call: TRBV6-6; cdr3_nt: TGTGCCAGCAGTCGGCCCGGGACATATTACGAGCAGTACTTC; cdr3_aa: CASSRPGTYYEQYF
j_call: TRBJ1-2; d_call: NA; clone_size: NA; v_call: TRBV7-9; cdr3_nt: TGTGCCAGCAGCCCGAATCTGGGCGACGGCTACACCTTC; cdr3_aa: CASSPNLGDGYTF
j_call: TRBJ1-2; d_call: NA; clone_size: NA; v_call: TRBV12-3/TRBV12-4; cdr3_nt: TGTGCCAGCAGTTTAAGCGACAGGCTCTATGGCTACACCTTC; cdr3_aa: CASSLSDRLYGYTF
j_call: TRBJ2-4; d_call: NA; clone_size: NA; v_call: TRBV12-3/TRBV12-4; cdr3_nt: TGTGCCAGCAGTTTGGACGTAGCCAAAAACATTCAGTACTTC; cdr3_aa: CASSLDVAKNIQYF
j_call: TRBJ2-1; d_call: NA; clone_size: once; v_call: TRBV14; cdr3_nt: TGTACCAGCAGCCAAGACCCCTTTCTCTCCTACAATGAGCAGTTCTTC; cdr3_aa: CTSSQDPFLSYNEQFF
j_call: TRBJ1-5; d_call: NA; clone_size: few; v_call: TRBV19; cdr3_nt: TGTGCCAGTAGTACCTCAGGTCTCGATCAGCCCCAGCATTTT; cdr3_aa: CASSTSGLDQPQHF
j_call: TRBJ1-6; d_call: NA; clone_size: few; v_call: TRBV7-2; cdr3_nt: TGTGCCACCCGGGCAGCGACTTATTCACCCCTCCACTTT; cdr3_aa: CATRAATYSPLHF
j_call: TRBJ2-1; d_call: NA; clone_size: many; v_call: TRBV7-3; cdr3_nt: TGTGCCAGCAGCTTATCGCCTTCGGGCTACAATGAGCAGTTCTTC; cdr3_aa: CASSLSPSGYNEQFF
j_call: TRBJ2-1; d_call: NA; clone_size: few; v_call: TRBV7-9; cdr3_nt: TGTGCCAGCAGCTTCGGTGGCGACCGATTGGATGAGCAGTTCTTC; cdr3_aa: CASSFGGDRLDEQFF
j_call: TRBJ2-3; d_call: NA; clone_size: NA; v_call: TRBV4-1; cdr3_nt: TGCGCCAGCAGCCACCTACGGGACGTCTACCGAGGAGATACGCAGTATTTT; cdr3_aa: CASSHLRDVYRGDTQYF
j_call: TRBJ2-5; d_call: NA; clone_size: many; v_call: TRBV10-3; cdr3_nt: TGTGCCATCGGCAGGGTCGGTGAGACCCAGTACTTC; cdr3_aa: CAIGRVGETQYF
j_call: TRBJ2-7; d_call: TRBD2; clone_size: NA; v_call: TRBV7-2; cdr3_nt: TGTGCCGGCAGCTTAGTAGCGCGGGAGCTGGGCGAGCAGTACTTC; cdr3_aa: CAGSLVARELGEQYF
j_call: TRBJ1-4; d_call: NA; clone_size: NA; v_call: TRBV2; cdr3_nt: TGTGCCAGCAGTGACGGCGCCGGGAGGTTTTTT; cdr3_aa: CASSDGAGRFF
j_call: TRBJ2-7; d_call: NA; clone_size: many; v_call: TRBV7-2; cdr3_nt: TGTGCCAGCAGCTTCCTAGCGAGCTCCTACGAGCAGTACTTC; cdr3_aa: CASSFLASSYEQYF
j_call: TRBJ1-2; d_call: NA; clone_size: NA; v_call: TRBV6-5; cdr3_nt: TGTGCCAGCAGAGGAACCTCGAAAGATGGCTACACCTTC; cdr3_aa: CASRGTSKDGYTF
j_call: TRBJ2-7; d_call: NA; clone_size: few; v_call: TRBV18; cdr3_nt: TGTGCCAGCTCACCGGGAAGGGAGACCTACGAGCAGTACTTC; cdr3_aa: CASSPGRETYEQYF
j_call: TRBJ1-2; d_call: TRBD1; clone_size: NA; v_call: TRBV27; cdr3_nt: TGTGCCAGCTGGGACAGGGGTCCCTCTGTGCACGGCTACACCTTC; cdr3_aa: CASWDRGPSVHGYTF
j_call: TRBJ2-1; d_call: TRBD1; clone_size: few; v_call: TRBV20-1; cdr3_nt: TGCAGTGCCTCCAGGGACAGGTCCTACAATGAGCAGTTCTTC; cdr3_aa: CSASRDRSYNEQFF
j_call: TRBJ1-6; d_call: NA; clone_size: NA; v_call: TRBV12-3/TRBV12-4; cdr3_nt: TGTGCCAGCGCCCGGAGCTCCTATAATTCACCCCTCCACTTT; cdr3_aa: CASARSSYNSPLHF
j_call: TRBJ2-7; d_call: TRBD1; clone_size: many; v_call: TRBV29-1; cdr3_nt: TGCAGCGCAGGACAGGGGACCTACGAGCAGTACTTC; cdr3_aa: CSAGQGTYEQYF
j_call: TRBJ2-1; d_call: TRBD2; clone_size: few; v_call: TRBV10-2; cdr3_nt: TGCGCCAGCAGTAGGGATCTAGCGGGAAACAATGAGCAGTTCTTC; cdr3_aa: CASSRDLAGNNEQFF
j_call: TRBJ1-1; d_call: NA; clone_size: NA; v_call: TRBV3-1; cdr3_nt: TGTGCCAGCACACAGCCGAACACTGAAGCTTTCTTT; cdr3_aa: CASTQPNTEAFF
j_call: TRBJ1-5; d_call: NA; clone_size: NA; v_call: TRBV6-1; cdr3_nt: TGTGCCAGCGTCCAGCCTCCGTCCGGCAATCAGCCCCAGCATTTT; cdr3_aa: CASVQPPSGNQPQHF